This entry lists 9 T cell receptor beta chains sequenced from one sample in a study of T cell changes during pregnancy in multiple sclerosis. Sequencing used immunoSEQ multiplex PCR; TCRdb keeps in-frame clones, though not all of them. The table includes about 110,000 clones, roughly 92% detected once. This material consisted of peripheral blood, taken in the third trimester of pregnancy. The receptors here all came from a female donor in good health, enrolled as a control in a pregnancy study.

This clone came up a few times. The chain carries TRBV27 and TRBJ1-2; 7 positions match TRBD1. Germline V gives CDR1 MNHEY, CDR2 SMNVEV (reference sequence). The CDR3 length is 15 residues. Trimming at V came to 5 bases and at J to 4 bases, leaving 10 bases not matched to a gene. The CDR3 here is CASSPDRVTGYGYTF. The CDR3 coding sequence is TGTGCCAGCAGTCCCGACAGGGTGACCGGCTATGGCTACACCTTC.

In this sample, this clone turned up once. The chain combines TRBV5-1 with TRBJ2-1, with a tentative D call TRBD1 (5 bases). The CDR3 consists of 13 residues. The V gene lost 0 bases and the J gene lost 7 bases, with 8 bases spanning the gap. Germline lookup yields CDR1 SGHRS and CDR2 YFSETQ. CDR3 region: CASSLGQRNEQFF. CDR3 DNA: TGCGCCAGCAGCTTGGGACAGAGAAATGAGCAGTTCTTC.

The rearrangement links TRBV12-5 to TRBJ1-1; D is perhaps TRBD1 (5 bases). Germline V gene lookup returns CDR1 LGHNT and CDR2 FRNRAP. Trimming shortened V by 5 bases and J by 4 bases, and 14 bases separated the two germline ends. The length of the CDR3 is 14 residues. For the CDR3, the DNA is TGTGCTAGTGGTCCTCGGGGGGGAGGCACTGAAGCTTTCTTT. This gives the protein CASGPRGGGTEAFF.

J is TRBJ1-2 and V is TRBV6-1; 9 bases map to TRBD1. The CDR3 covers 14 residues. V was pared by 4 bases and J by 5 bases, with 5 bases of the junction left unmatched. Germline V gene data show CDR1 as MNHNS and CDR2 as SASEGT. CDR3 coding DNA: TGTGCCAGCAGTGCCTGGGACAGGGAGTATGGCTACACCTTC. It codes for CASSAWDREYGYTF.

This chain uses TRBV11-2 with TRBJ1-6, with TRBD1 matching over 8 bases. The CDR3 is made up of 15 amino acids. V gave up 5 bases and J gave up 5 bases; unmatched junction bases: 5. Germline-derived CDR1 and CDR2 are SGHAT and FQNNGV. This chain's CDR3 is CASSPAGGHNSPLHF. CDR3 nucleotides: TGTGCCAGCAGCCCAGCAGGGGGCCATAATTCACCCCTCCACTTT.

The chain uses TRBV10-2 and TRBJ2-7; 7 bases are a match to TRBD1. CDR1 and CDR2 from the germline V gene are WSHSY and SAAADI. The V gene end was trimmed by 4 bases and the J gene end by 2 bases; junction bases not matched to a gene: 8. The CDR3 is 15 residues long. The CDR3 here is CASSAPGQRTYEQYF. Written as DNA, the CDR3 is TGCGCCAGCAGTGCCCCGGGACAGAGAACCTACGAGCAGTACTTC.

The chain combines TRBV4-2 with TRBJ1-2, with D possibly being TRBD1 (5 bases). There are 18 residues in the CDR3. In germline, CDR1 is LGHNA, CDR2 YNFKEQ. V was cut by 4 bases and J by 2 bases, with 23 bases left in between. CDR3: CASSPREGGSSTNYGYTF. CDR3 nucleotides: TGTGCCAGCAGCCCCAGGGAAGGCGGGAGCTCGACCAACTATGGCTACACCTTC.

The V call is TRBV4-3, the J call TRBJ1-2, with D possibly TRBD1 on 5 matching bases. Germline CDR1 and CDR2: LGHNA and YSLEER. The CDR3 totals 15 residues. Trimming shortened V by 0 bases and J by 4 bases, and 12 bases separated the two germline ends. DNA of the CDR3: TGCGCCAGCAGCCAAGATACTGGGCAGGGCTATGGCTACACCTTC. This encodes CASSQDTGQGYGYTF.

The chain links TRBV5-1 to TRBJ1-3; D unclear. The CDR3 has 14 amino acids. The ends were cut back, 0 bases at V and 7 bases at J, with 11 bases in the middle. Germline assignment: CDR1 SGHRS and CDR2 YFSETQ. This CDR3 reads CASSLESAGNTIYF. CDR3 nucleotides: TGCGCCAGCAGCTTGGAATCGGCGGGCAACACCATATATTTT.